This TCR beta chain was captured by sequencing in a study of T cells in Graves' hyperthyroidism and ophthalmopathy. General study points: Expanded thyroid clonotypes (above 0.001) were mostly also found in blood.

TCR beta CDR3 regions were amplified from RNA. First-round RT-PCR targeting the TCR CDR3 was performed with the HTBI primer set. Using its own MiXCR run on the multiplex PCR reads, TCRdb lists one record per CDR3 protein. The repertoire has about 530,000 distinct CDR3 sequences, 15% to 20% of them found once; the top ten carry roughly 18%. This clonotype was detected many times. The antigen is not known. Germline V gene data show CDR1 as SGHTS and CDR2 as YDEGEE. The CDR3 totals 15 residues. V lost 0 bases, J lost 0 bases, and 7 bases lay in between. Roughly 9.1 ml of fresh peripheral blood supplied the PBMCs.

Source material: blood. The clonotype was recovered from a woman younger than 35 with Graves' ophthalmopathy. The chain couples TRBV5-8 to TRBJ1-5; no reliable D call. This CDR3 is CASSLGRISNQPQHF. The CDR3, as DNA: TGTGCCAGCAGCTTGGGCCGTATTAGCAATCAGCCCCAGCATTTT.